The rows below give T cell receptor beta chains drawn from one sample of a study of Ad26.COV2.S vaccination and SARS-CoV-2 variants. Sequencing was performed with immunoSEQ multiplex PCR; in TCRdb, only in-frame clones are kept and a portion is missing. The sample records hundreds of thousands of clones, 88% being singletons. The sequencing here drew on peripheral blood, taken in a trial of Ad26.COV2.S vaccine versus placebo. The receptors come from a person aged 18-60 years who received the Ad26.COV2.S COVID-19 vaccine or a placebo. Both conserved end residues are trimmed from each CDR3.

CDR3	V	J
ASSSGTPGQWNQPQH	TRBV7-9	TRBJ1-5
ASSPTFSPVTVGAF	TRBV25-1	TRBJ1-1
ASSQGGSNEQY	TRBV5-1	TRBJ2-7
ASSVTPTGTVNTEAF	TRBV9	TRBJ1-1
ASRTGTTLDTQY	TRBV7-8	TRBJ2-3
ASSLAVGLGEKLF	TRBV13	TRBJ1-4
ASGNRGGGGNQPQH	TRBV28	TRBJ1-5
ASSPWGQEKLF	TRBV14	TRBJ1-4
ASGKGRLGNEQF	TRBV6-5	TRBJ2-1
ASSDEIGRPNQPQH	TRBV6-1	TRBJ1-5
ARVTLRPYEQY	TRBV12-3/TRBV12-4	TRBJ2-7
ASSLRLQGLNTEAF	TRBV7-2	TRBJ1-1
ASSLPGDYGYT	TRBV5-6	TRBJ1-2
ASSFRDRQETQY	TRBV5-1	TRBJ2-5